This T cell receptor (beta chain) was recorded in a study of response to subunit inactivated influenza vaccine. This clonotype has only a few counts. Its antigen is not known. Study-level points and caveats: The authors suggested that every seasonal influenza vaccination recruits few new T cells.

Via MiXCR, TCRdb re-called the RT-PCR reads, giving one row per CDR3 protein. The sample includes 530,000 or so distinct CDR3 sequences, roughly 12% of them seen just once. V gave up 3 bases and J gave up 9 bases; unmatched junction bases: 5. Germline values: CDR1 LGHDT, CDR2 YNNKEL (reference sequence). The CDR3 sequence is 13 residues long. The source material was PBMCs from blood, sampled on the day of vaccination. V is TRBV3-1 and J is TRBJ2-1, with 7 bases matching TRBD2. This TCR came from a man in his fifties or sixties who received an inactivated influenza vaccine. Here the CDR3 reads CASSQGGYSEQFF. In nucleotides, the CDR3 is TGTGCCAGCAGCCAGGGGGGGTATAGTGAGCAGTTCTTC.